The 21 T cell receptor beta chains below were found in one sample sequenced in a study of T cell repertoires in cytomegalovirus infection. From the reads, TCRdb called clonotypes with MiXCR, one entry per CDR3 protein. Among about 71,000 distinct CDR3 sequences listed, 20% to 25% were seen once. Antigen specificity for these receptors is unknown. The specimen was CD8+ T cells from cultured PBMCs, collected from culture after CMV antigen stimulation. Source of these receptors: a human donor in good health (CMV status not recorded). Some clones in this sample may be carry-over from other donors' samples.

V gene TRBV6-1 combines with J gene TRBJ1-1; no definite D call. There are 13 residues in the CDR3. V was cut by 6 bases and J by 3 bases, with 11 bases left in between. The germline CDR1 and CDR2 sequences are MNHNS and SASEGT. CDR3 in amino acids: CASSSGLYTEAFF. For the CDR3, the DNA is TGTGCCAGCAGCAGTGGGCTTTACACTGAAGCTTTCTTT.

CDR3 loop: CASMGLPGQHANYGYTF. CDR3 in DNA: TGTGCCAGCATGGGCCTCCCGGGTCAGCACGCTAACTATGGCTACACCTTC. This chain joins TRBV2 and TRBJ1-2; D uncertain. This CDR3 has 17 amino acids. Trimming cost V 7 bases and J 0 bases, with 21 bases left between them. Germline CDR1 reads SNHLY; CDR2 reads FYNNEI.

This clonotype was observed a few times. The DNA for the CDR3 is TGTGCCAGCAGCCTACCTGGACCCGATGGCTACACCTTC. Its protein product is CASSLPGPDGYTF. This chain uses TRBV11-1 with TRBJ1-2; no clear D. The CDR3 is 13 residues long. Germline values: CDR1 SGHAT, CDR2 FQDESV (reference sequence). Between the trimmed V and J ends, which lost 5 bases and 6 bases, there was a span of 13 bases.

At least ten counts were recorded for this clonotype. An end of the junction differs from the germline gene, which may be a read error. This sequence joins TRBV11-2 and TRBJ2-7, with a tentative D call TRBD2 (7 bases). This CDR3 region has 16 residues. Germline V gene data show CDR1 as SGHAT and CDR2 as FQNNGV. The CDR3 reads CASSLGGRGASYEQYF. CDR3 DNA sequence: TGTGCCAGCAGTTTAGGAGGCCGGGGGGCTTCCTACGAGCAGTACTTC.

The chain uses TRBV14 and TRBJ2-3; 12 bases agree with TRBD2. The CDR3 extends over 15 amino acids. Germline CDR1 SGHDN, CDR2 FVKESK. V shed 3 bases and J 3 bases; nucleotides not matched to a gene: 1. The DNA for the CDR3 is TGTGCCAGCAGCCACCTAGCGGGGGGGACAGATACGCAGTATTTT. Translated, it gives CASSHLAGGTDTQYF.

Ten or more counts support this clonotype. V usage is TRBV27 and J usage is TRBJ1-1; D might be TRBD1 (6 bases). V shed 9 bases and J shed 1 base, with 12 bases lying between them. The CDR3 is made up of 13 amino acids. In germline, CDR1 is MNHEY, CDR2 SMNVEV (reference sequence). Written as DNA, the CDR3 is TGTGCCAGTTCCTGGACAGAGAACACTGAAGCTTTCTTT. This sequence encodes CASSWTENTEAFF.

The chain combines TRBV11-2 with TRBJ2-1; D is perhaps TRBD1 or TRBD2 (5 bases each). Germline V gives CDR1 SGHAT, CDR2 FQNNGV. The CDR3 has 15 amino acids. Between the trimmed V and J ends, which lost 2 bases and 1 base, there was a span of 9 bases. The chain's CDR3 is CASSLMGRSYNEQFF. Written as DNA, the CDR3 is TGTGCCAGCAGCTTAATGGGACGGTCCTACAATGAGCAGTTCTTC. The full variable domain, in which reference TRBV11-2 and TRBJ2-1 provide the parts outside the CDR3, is EAGVAQSPRYKIIEKRQSVAFWCNPISGHATLYWYQQILGQGPKLLIQFQNNGVVDDSQLPKDRFSAERLKGVDSTLKIQPAKLEDSAVYLCASSLMGRSYNEQFFGPGTRLTVL.

The CDR3 region is CASTTPTGHTEAFF. The DNA for the CDR3 is TGTGCCAGCACCACTCCGACAGGGCACACTGAAGCTTTCTTT. The chain uses TRBV6-2 or TRBV6-3 and TRBJ1-1; TRBD1 matches at 7 bases. Trimming took 7 bases from V and 3 from J; bases not matched to a gene: 8. The CDR3 extends over 14 amino acids. The germline V gene has CDR1 MNHEY and CDR2 SVGEGT.

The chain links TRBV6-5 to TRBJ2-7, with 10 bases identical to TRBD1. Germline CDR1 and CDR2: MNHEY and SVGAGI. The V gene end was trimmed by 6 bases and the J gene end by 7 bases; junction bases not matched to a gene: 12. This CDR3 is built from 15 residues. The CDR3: CASRNPGTGVREQYF. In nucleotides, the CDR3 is TGTGCCAGCAGAAATCCCGGGACAGGGGTGCGGGAGCAGTACTTC.

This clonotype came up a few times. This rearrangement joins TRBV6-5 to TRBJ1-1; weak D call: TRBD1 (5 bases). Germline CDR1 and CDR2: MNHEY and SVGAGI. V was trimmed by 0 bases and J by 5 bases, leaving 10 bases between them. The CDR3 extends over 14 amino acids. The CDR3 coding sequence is TGTGCCAGCAGTTACTCTGGGGCGAGTACTGAAGCTTTCTTT. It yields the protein CASSYSGASTEAFF.

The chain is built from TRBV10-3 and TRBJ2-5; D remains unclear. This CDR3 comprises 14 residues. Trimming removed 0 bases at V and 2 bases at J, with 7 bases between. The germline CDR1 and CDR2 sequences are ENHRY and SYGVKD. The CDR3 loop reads CAISESSLQETQYF. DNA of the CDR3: TGTGCCATCAGTGAGTCGTCCTTGCAAGAGACCCAGTACTTC.

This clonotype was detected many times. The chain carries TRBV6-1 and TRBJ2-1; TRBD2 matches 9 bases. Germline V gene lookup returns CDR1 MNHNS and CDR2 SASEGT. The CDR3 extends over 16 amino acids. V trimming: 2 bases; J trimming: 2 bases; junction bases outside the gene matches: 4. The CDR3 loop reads CASSERRGGAYNEQFF. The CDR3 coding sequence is TGTGCCAGCAGTGAAAGACGCGGGGGGGCCTACAATGAGCAGTTCTTC.

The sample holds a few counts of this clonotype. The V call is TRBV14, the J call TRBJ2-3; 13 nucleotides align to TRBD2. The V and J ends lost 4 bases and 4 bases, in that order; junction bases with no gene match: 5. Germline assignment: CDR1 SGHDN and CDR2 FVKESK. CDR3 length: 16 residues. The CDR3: CASSRLAGGEADTQYF. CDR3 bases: TGTGCCAGCAGCCGACTAGCGGGGGGAGAGGCAGATACGCAGTATTTT.

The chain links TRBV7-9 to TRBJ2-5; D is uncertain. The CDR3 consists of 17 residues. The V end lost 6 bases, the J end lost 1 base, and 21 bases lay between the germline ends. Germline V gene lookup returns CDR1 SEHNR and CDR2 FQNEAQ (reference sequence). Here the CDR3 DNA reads TGTGCCAGCAGTCCAGTGGTCCCCGGTAGGAGCCAAGAGACCCAGTACTTC. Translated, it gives CASSPVVPGRSQETQYF.

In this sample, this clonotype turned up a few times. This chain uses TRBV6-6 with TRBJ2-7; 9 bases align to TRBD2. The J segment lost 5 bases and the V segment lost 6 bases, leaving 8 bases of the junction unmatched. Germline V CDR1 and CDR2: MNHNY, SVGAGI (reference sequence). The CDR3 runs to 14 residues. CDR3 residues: CASSLGVAGDEQYF. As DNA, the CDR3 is TGTGCCAGCAGCCTCGGGGTAGCGGGGGACGAGCAGTACTTC.

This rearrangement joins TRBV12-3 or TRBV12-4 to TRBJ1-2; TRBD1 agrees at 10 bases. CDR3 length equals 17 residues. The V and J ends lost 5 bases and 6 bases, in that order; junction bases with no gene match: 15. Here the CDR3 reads CASSPNRDRGNRDGYTF. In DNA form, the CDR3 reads TGTGCCAGCAGTCCTAACCGGGACAGGGGAAATAGGGATGGCTACACCTTC.

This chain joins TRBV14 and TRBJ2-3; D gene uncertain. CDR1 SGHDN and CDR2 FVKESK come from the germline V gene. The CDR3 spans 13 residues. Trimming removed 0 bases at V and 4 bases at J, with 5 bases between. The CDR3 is CASSQDPADTQYF. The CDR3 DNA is TGTGCCAGCAGCCAAGACCCGGCAGATACGCAGTATTTT.

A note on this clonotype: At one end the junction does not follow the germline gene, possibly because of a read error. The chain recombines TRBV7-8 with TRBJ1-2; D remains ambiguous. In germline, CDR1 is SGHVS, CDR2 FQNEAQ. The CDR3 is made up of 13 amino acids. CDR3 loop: CASSLGAGEGLDF. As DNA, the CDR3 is TGTGCCAGCAGCTTAGGGGCAGGAGAAGGACTCGACTTC. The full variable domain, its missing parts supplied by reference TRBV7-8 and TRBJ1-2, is GAGVSQSPRYKVAKRGQDVALRCDPISGHVSLFWYQQALGQGPEFLTYFQNEAQLDKSGLPSDRFFAERPEGSVSTLKIQRTQQEDSAVYLCASSLGAGEGLDFGSGTRLTVV.

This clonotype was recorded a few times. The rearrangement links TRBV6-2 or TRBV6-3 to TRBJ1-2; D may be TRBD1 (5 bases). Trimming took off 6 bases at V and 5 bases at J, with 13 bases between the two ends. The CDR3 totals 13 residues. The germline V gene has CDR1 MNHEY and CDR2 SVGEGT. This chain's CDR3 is CASRDTLNYGYTF. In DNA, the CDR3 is TGTGCCAGCAGGGACACGTTAAATTATGGCTACACCTTC.

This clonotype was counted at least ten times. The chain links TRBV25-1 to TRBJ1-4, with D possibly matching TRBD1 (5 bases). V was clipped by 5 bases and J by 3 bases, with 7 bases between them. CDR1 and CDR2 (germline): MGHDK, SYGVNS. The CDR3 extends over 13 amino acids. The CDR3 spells CASSWGPNEKLFF. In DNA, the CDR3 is TGTGCCAGCAGTTGGGGCCCTAATGAAAAACTGTTTTTT.

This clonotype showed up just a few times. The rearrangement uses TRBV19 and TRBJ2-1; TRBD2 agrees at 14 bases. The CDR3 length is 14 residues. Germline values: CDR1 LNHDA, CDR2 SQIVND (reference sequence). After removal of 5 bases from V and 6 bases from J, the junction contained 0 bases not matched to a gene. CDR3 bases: TGTGCCAGTAGTGGACTAGCGGGGGGCAATGAGCAGTTCTTC. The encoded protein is CASSGLAGGNEQFF.